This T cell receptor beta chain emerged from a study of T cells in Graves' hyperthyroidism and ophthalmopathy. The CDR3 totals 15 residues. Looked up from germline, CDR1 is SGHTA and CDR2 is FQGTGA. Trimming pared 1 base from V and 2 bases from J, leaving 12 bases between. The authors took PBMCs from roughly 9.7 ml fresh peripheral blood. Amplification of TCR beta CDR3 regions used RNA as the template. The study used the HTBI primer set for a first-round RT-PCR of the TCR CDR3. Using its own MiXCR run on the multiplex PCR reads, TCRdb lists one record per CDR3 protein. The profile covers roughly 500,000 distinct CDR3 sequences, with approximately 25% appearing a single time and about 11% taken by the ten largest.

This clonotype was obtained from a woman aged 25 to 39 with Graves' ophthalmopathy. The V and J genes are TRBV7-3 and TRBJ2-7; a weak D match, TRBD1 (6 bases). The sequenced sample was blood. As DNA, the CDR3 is TGTGCCAGCAGCTTAATGGCAGGGGAAACCTACGAGCAGTACTTC. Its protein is CASSLMAGETYEQYF.